The clone carrying this TCR beta chain has at least ten counts. Its target is not known. The data belong to a study of blood T cells in healthy people across ages. Study information: Capture by template switching was about one barcoded beta molecule per two T cells.

Study-wide points: Compared with aged donors, long-lived donors showed fewer expanded clones, suggesting selection.

Germline loops: CDR1 SGHKS, CDR2 YYEKEE (reference sequence). CDR3 length equals 14 residues. Trimming took off 0 bases at V and 2 bases at J, with 9 bases between the two ends. Using a J-beta primer mix together with a sample-barcoded 5' primer, a second PCR was run for about 6 to 12 cycles. TCRdb analysed the 5' RACE reads with MiXCR anew, one entry per CDR3 protein. The repertoire consists of roughly 1.6 million distinct CDR3 sequences, with about 31% occurring once and the leading ten covering roughly 10%. Approximately 9.1 milliliters was the volume of peripheral blood drawn from each donor. There were at least 6 micrograms of total RNA extracted from every sample.

The chain combines TRBV5-5 with TRBJ2-7, with D perhaps matching TRBD1 (5 bases). This TCR came from a woman between 25 and 40 years old in good health. The sequenced sample was blood. The CDR3, as DNA: TGTGCCAGCAGCTTGGCTCGGACAACCTACGAGCAGTACTTC. Its protein is CASSLARTTYEQYF.